The sequence of this T cell receptor (beta chain) was determined in a study of control samples from healthy donors and cancer patients. CDR1 and CDR2 (germline): MDHEN, SYDVKM. CDR3 length: 12 residues. V lost 2 bases and J 3 bases, leaving 5 bases between the germline ends. Profiled with immunoSEQ multiplex PCR; TCRdb holds only in-frame clones, not every one. Of fewer than 120,000 clones in the sample, roughly 90% were seen once. The chain links TRBV28 to TRBJ2-7; D is undetermined. This clonotype was sampled from a woman in her sixties or seventies with lung cancer. Sequenced sample: PBMCs. CDR3 sequence (DNA): TGTGCCAGCAGTTTAAAGGGCTACGAGCAGTACTTC. Its protein product is CASSLKGYEQYF. Full variable domain (rest looked up from reference TRBV28 and TRBJ2-7): DVKVTQSSRYLVKRTGEKVFLECVQDMDHENMFWYRQDPGLGLRLIYFSYDVKMKEKGDIPEGYSVSREKKERFSLILESASTNQTSMYLCASSLKGYEQYFGPGTRLTVT.